The sequence of this T cell receptor (beta chain) was determined in a study of naive and memory T cell subsets. Two oligonucleotides, mixed equimolar, formed the beta constant-region primer covering TRBC1 and TRBC2. Four rounds of PCR amplified the ligated cDNA using nested alpha and beta constant-region primers plus SP2. TCRdb ran MiXCR on the UMI-ligation and nested PCR reads and lists one entry per CDR3 protein. The sample comprises 120,000 or so distinct CDR3 sequences, roughly 36% of which are singletons, and roughly 0.86% rests with the top ten. Germline CDR1 is SGHRS and CDR2 is YFSETQ. CDR3 length equals 15 residues. Trimming removed 4 bases from V and 5 bases from J; junction bases left unmatched: 9. Concerning this clonotype: The antigen is undetermined.

Study findings and constraints: From naive to CM, EM and EMRA, diversity decreased and Gini increased. Each distinct alpha or beta sequence counts as one clonotype.

The rearrangement uses TRBV5-1 and TRBJ2-7; 10 bases line up with TRBD2. This TCR was recovered from a human donor in good health. Specimen: central memory CD4+ T cells from blood. The CDR3 spells CASSVLAGDIHEQYF. The DNA for the CDR3 is TGCGCCAGCAGCGTTCTAGCGGGAGACATTCACGAGCAGTACTTC.